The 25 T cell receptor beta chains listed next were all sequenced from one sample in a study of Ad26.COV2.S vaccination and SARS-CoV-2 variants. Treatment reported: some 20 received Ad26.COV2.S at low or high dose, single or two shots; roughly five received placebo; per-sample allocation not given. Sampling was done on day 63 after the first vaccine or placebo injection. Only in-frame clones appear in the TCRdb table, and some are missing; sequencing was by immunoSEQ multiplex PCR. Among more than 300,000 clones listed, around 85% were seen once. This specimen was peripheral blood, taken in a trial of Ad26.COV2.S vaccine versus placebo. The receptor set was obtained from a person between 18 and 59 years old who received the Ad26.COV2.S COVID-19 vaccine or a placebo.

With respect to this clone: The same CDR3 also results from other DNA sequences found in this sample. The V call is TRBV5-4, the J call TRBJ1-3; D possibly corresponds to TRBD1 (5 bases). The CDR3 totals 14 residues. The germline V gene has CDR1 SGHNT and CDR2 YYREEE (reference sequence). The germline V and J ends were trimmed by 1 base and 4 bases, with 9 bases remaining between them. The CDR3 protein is CASSLSGGGNTIYF. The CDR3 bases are TGTGCCAGCAGCTTGTCGGGGGGAGGAAACACCATATATTTT.

Written as DNA, the CDR3 is TGCAGCGTTGGACAGGGTGGCTCTGGGGCCAACGTCCTGACTTTC. It is translated as CSVGQGGSGANVLTF. J is TRBJ2-6 and V is TRBV29-1; 7 nucleotides line up with TRBD1. Per germline, CDR1 SQVTM and CDR2 ANQGSEA. This CDR3 contains 15 residues. V was pared by 4 bases and J by 0 bases, with 3 bases of the junction left unmatched.

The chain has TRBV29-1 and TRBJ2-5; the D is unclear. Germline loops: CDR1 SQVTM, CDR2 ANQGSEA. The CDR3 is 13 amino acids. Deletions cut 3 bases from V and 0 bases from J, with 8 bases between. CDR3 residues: CSVEVEHQETQYF. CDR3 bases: TGCAGCGTTGAGGTGGAACACCAAGAGACCCAGTACTTC.

CDR3 sequence: CASSLPGPGLGGELFF. In DNA, the CDR3 is TGCGCCAGCAGCTTACCCGGACCAGGGTTGGGCGGGGAGCTGTTTTTT. This sequence joins TRBV5-1 and TRBJ2-2, with D perhaps TRBD1 (5 bases). The CDR3 sequence is 16 residues long. V lost 2 bases and J 7 bases, leaving 18 bases between the germline ends. Germline CDR1 and CDR2: SGHRS and YFSETQ.

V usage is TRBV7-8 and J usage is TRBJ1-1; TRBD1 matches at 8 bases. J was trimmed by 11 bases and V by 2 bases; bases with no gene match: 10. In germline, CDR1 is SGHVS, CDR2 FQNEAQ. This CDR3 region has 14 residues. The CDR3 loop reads CASSLLRQGALAFF. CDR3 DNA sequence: TGTGCCAGCAGCTTACTCCGGCAGGGGGCTTTGGCTTTCTTT.

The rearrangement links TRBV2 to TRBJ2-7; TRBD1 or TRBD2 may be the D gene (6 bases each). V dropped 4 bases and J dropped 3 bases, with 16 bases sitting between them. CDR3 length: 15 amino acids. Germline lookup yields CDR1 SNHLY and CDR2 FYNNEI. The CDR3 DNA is TGTGCCAGCAGTGGGGGGGCGGCCACTTACTACGAGCAGTACTTC. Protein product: CASSGGAATYYEQYF.

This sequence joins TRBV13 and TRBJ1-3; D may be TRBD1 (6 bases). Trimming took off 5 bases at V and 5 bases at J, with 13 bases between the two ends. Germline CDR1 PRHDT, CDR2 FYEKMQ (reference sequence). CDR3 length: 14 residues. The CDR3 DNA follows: TGTGCCAGCAGCCGTGGGGGGCGTAGAAACACCATATATTTT. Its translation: CASSRGGRRNTIYF.

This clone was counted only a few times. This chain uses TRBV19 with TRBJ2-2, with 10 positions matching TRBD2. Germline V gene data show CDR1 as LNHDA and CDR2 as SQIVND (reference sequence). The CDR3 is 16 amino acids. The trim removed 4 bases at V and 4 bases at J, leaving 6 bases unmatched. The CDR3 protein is CASSTSSGGFTGELFF. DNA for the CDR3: TGTGCCAGTAGTACATCTAGCGGGGGATTCACCGGGGAGCTGTTTTTT.

CDR3 bases: TGCGCCAGCAGCCCCGGACAGGGGGCCAGTCAGCCCCAGCATTTT. This gives the protein CASSPGQGASQPQHF. The rearrangement uses TRBV4-1 and TRBJ1-5; 11 nucleotides agree with TRBD1. The junction had 5 bases not matched to a gene; V was cut back by 4 bases and J by 6 bases. This CDR3 has 15 amino acids. The V gene's germline CDR1 is MGHRA and CDR2 YSYEKL.

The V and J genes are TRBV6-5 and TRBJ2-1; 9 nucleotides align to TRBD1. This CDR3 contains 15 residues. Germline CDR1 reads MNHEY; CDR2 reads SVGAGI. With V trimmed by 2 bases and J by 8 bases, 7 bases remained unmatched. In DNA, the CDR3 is TGTGCCAGCAGTTACCGGGACAGGGTATTCGATGAGCAGTTCTTC. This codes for CASSYRDRVFDEQFF.

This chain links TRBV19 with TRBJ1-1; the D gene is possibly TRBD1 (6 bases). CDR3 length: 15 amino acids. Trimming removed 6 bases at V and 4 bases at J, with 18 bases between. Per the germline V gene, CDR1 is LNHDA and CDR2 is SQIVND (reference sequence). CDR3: CASRPQGTGGTEAFF. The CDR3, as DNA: TGTGCCAGTAGACCCCAGGGGACGGGCGGCACTGAAGCTTTCTTT.

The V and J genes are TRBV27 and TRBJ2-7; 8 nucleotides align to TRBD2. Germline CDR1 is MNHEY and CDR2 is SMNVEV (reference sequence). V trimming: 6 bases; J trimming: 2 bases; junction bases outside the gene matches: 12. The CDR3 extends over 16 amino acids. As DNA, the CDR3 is TGTGCCAGCAGCCCTGGAGCGGGGGAGATACCCTACGAGCAGTACTTC. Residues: CASSPGAGEIPYEQYF.

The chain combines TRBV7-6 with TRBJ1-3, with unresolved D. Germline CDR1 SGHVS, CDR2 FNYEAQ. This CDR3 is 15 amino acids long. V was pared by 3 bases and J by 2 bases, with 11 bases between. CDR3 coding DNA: TGTGCCAGCAGCTTGACCCGACAAACTGGAAACACCATATATTTT. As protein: CASSLTRQTGNTIYF. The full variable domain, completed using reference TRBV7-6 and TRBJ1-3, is GAGVSQSPRYKVTKRGQDVALRCDPISGHVSLYWYRQALGQGPEFLTYFNYEAQQDKSGLPNDRFSAERPEGSISTLTIQRTEQRDSAMYRCASSLTRQTGNTIYFGEGSWLTVV.

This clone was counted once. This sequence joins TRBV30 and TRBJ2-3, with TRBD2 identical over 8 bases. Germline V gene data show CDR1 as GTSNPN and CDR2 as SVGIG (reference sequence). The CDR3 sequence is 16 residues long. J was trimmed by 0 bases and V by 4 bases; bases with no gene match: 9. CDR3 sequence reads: CAWTPKRGFSTDTQYF. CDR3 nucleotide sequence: TGTGCCTGGACCCCGAAGCGGGGGTTTAGCACAGATACGCAGTATTTT.

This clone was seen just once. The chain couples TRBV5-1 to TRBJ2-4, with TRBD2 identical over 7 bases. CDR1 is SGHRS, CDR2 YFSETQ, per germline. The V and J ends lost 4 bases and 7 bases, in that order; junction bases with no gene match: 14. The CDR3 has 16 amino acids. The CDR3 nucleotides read TGCGCCAGCAGCCCCCAAGGACTAGTAGCCGGGAACATTCAGTACTTC. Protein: CASSPQGLVAGNIQYF.

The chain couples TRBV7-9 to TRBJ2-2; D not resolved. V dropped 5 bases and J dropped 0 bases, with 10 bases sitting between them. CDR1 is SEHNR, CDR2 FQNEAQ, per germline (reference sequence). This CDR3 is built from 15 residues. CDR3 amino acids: CASSLPPANTGELFF. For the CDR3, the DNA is TGTGCCAGCAGCCTCCCACCTGCGAACACCGGGGAGCTGTTTTTT. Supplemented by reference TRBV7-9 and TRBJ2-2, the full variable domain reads DTGVSQNPRHKITKRGQNVTFRCDPISEHNRLYWYRQTLGQGPEFLTYFQNEAQLEKSRLLSDRFSAERPKGSFSTLEIQRTEQGDSAMYLCASSLPPANTGELFFGEGSRLTVL.

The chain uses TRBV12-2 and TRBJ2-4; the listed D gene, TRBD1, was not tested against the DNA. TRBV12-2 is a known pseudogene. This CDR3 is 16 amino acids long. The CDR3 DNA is TGTGCAAGTCGCTTATCGGACAGGGAGGCCAAAAACATTCAGTACTTC. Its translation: CASRLSDREAKNIQYF.

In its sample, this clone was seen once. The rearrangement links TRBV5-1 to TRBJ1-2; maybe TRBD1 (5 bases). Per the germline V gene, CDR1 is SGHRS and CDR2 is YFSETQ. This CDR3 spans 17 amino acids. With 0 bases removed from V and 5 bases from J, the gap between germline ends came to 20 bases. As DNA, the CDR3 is TGCGCCAGCAGCTTGGGGTCGCAGGGATTGAATTTGTATGGCTACACCTTC. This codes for CASSLGSQGLNLYGYTF. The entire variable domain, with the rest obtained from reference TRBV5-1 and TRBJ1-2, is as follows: KAGVTQTPRYLIKTRGQQVTLSCSPISGHRSVSWYQQTPGQGLQFLFEYFSETQRNKGNFPGRFSGRQFSNSRSEMNVSTLELGDSALYLCASSLGSQGLNLYGYTFGSGTRLTVV.

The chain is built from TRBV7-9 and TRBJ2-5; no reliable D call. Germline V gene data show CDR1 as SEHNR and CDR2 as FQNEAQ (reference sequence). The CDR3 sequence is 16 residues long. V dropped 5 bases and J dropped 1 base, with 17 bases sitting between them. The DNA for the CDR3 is TGTGCCAGCAGCCCTAAAGGTCTCCGGGCCCAAGAGACCCAGTACTTC. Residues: CASSPKGLRAQETQYF. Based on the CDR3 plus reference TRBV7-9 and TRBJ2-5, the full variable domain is DTGVSQNPRHKITKRGQNVTFRCDPISEHNRLYWYRQTLGQGPEFLTYFQNEAQLEKSRLLSDRFSAERPKGSFSTLEIQRTEQGDSAMYLCASSPKGLRAQETQYFGPGTRLLVL.

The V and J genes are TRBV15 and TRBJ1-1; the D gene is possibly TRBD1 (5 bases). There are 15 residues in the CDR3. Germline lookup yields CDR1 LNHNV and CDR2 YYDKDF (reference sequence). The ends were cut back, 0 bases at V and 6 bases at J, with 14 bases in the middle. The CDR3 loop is CATSRDARLGPEAFF. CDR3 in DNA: TGTGCCACCAGCAGAGACGCCCGGTTGGGGCCTGAAGCTTTCTTT. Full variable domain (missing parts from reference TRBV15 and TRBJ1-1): DAMVIQNPRYQVTQFGKPVTLSCSQTLNHNVMYWYQQKSSQAPKLLFHYYDKDFNNEADTPDNFQSRRPNTSFCFLDIRSPGLGDTAMYLCATSRDARLGPEAFFGQGTRLTVV.

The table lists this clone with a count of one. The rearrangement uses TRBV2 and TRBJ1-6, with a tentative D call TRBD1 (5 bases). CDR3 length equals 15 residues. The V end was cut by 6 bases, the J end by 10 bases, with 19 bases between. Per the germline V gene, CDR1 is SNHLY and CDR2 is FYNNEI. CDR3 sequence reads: CASSATDISGSPLHF. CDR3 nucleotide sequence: TGTGCCAGCAGCGCGACAGATATCTCGGGATCACCCCTCCACTTT.

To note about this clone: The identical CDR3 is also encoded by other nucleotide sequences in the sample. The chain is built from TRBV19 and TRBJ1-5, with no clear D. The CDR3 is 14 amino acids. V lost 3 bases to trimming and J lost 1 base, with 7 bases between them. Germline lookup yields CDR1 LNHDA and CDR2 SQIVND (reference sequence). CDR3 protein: CASSIVNSNQPQHF. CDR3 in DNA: TGTGCCAGTAGTATTGTCAACAGCAATCAGCCCCAGCATTTT.

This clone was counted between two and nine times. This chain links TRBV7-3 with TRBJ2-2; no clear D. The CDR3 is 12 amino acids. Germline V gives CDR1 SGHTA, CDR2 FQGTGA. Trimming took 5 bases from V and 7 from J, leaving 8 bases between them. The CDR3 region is CASSGLVGELFF. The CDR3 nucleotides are TGTGCCAGCAGCGGTCTGGTCGGGGAGCTGTTTTTT.

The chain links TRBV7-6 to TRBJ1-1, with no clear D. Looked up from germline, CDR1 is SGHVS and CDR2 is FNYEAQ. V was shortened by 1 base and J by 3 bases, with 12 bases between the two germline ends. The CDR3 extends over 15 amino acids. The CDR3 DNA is TGTGCCAGCAGCTTAGGTTGGAGGTTAGACACTGAAGCTTTCTTT. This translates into CASSLGWRLDTEAFF.

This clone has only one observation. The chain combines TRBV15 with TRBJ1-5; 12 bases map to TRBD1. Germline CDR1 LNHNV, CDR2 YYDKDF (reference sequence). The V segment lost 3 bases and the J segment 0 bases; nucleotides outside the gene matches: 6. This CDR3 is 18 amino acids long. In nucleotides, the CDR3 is TGTGCCACCAGCAGGGGGGGACAGGGGGCGCCTAGCAATCAGCCCCAGCATTTT. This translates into CATSRGGQGAPSNQPQHF.